This paragraph covers one TCR beta chain sequence. Germline assignment: CDR1 WSHSY and CDR2 SAAADI. The CDR3 covers 16 residues. V was trimmed by 5 bases and J by 7 bases, leaving 18 bases between them. The assay was immunoSEQ multiplex PCR, and TCRdb's table has in-frame clones only and misses some. Here the sample spans around 56,000 clones, approximately 90% being singletons. This entry comes from a study of T cell changes during pregnancy in multiple sclerosis. The chain carries TRBV10-2 and TRBJ1-6; D uncertain. This clonotype was obtained from a female donor in good health, enrolled as a control in a pregnancy study. The sample in question was peripheral blood, obtained in the third trimester of pregnancy. CDR3 loop: CASSRLEALGNSPLHF. The CDR3 nucleotides are TGCGCCAGCAGTAGGTTGGAGGCGCTAGGGAATTCACCCCTCCACTTT.